These 18 T cell receptor beta chains came from one sample sequenced in a study of blood T cell repertoires in COVID-19. Repertoires were generated with immunoSEQ multiplex PCR, while TCRdb's copy carries only in-frame clones and drops some. The table lists over 150,000 clones, about 90% of them singletons. Sequenced material: peripheral blood. Every receptor here comes from a man between 65 and 85 years old with active or convalescent COVID-19.

This clone has a handful of counts. The V gene is TRBV11-2, the J gene TRBJ1-1; D remains ambiguous. Germline values: CDR1 SGHAT, CDR2 FQNNGV. This CDR3 comprises 16 residues. V was clipped by 5 bases and J by 2 bases, with 18 bases between them. CDR3 sequence (DNA): TGTGCCAGCAGCCTCCGACCCCCTACAGAAAACACTGAAGCTTTCTTT. It encodes CASSLRPPTENTEAFF. The whole variable domain, filled in from reference TRBV11-2 and TRBJ1-1, reads EAGVAQSPRYKIIEKRQSVAFWCNPISGHATLYWYQQILGQGPKLLIQFQNNGVVDDSQLPKDRFSAERLKGVDSTLKIQPAKLEDSAVYLCASSLRPPTENTEAFFGQGTRLTVV.

The chain is built from TRBV6-2 or TRBV6-3 and TRBJ2-7, with a tentative D call TRBD2 (6 bases). Germline V CDR1 and CDR2: MNHEY, SVGEGT. Trimming removed 2 bases from V and 1 base from J, with 12 bases in between. The CDR3 has 15 amino acids. CDR3 nucleotides: TGTGCCAGCAGTTACGAGGAGGGCTGGTCCTACGAGCAGTACTTC. It is translated as CASSYEEGWSYEQYF.

V is TRBV29-1 and J is TRBJ2-3, with 11 bases aligning to TRBD2. The ends lost 4 bases at V and 4 bases at J; junction bases unmatched: 10. CDR3 length equals 16 residues. Germline V gives CDR1 SQVTM, CDR2 ANQGSEA. Written as DNA, the CDR3 is TGCAGCGTTGGCCGCCGACTAGCGGGAAGGGCAGATACGCAGTATTTT. Protein: CSVGRRLAGRADTQYF.

The J gene is TRBJ1-1, the V gene TRBV6-4; D is possibly TRBD1 (5 bases). The CDR3 sequence is 13 residues long. Trimming took off 0 bases at V and 7 bases at J, with 9 bases between the two ends. The germline V gene encodes CDR1 MRHNA and CDR2 SNTAGT. The CDR3 coding sequence is TGTGCCAGCAGTGACTCGAGACAGAGTGAAGCTTTCTTT. Translating gives CASSDSRQSEAFF.

The V and J genes are TRBV14 and TRBJ2-2, with 12 bases that match TRBD1. The CDR3 has 15 residues. CDR1 is SGHDN and CDR2 is FVKESK in the germline V gene. J lost 6 bases, V lost 6 bases, and 5 bases had no gene match. CDR3 DNA sequence: TGTGCCAGCAGGCCGGGACAGGGGGCCTCCGGGGAGCTGTTTTTT. This translates into CASRPGQGASGELFF. Using reference TRBV14 and TRBJ2-2 for the parts outside the CDR3, the full variable domain is EAGVTQFPSHSVIEKGQTVTLRCDPISGHDNLYWYRRVMGKEIKFLLHFVKESKQDESGMPNNRFLAERTGGTYSTLKVQPAELEDSGVYFCASRPGQGASGELFFGEGSRLTVL.

This clone was seen only a few times. In DNA, the CDR3 is TGTGCCAGCAGTTTACAGGGCCACCCGGCCTACGAGCAGTACTTC. This translates into CASSLQGHPAYEQYF. This rearrangement joins TRBV28 to TRBJ2-7; perhaps TRBD1 as D (5 bases). Per the germline V gene, CDR1 is MDHEN and CDR2 is SYDVKM. V gave up 2 bases and J gave up 2 bases, with 13 bases separating them. The CDR3 is 15 residues long.

There are a few counts of this clone. V is TRBV29-1 and J is TRBJ2-1; perhaps TRBD2 as D (6 bases). The CDR3 is 12 amino acids. Trimming took off 7 bases at V and 6 bases at J, with 13 bases between the two ends. Germline V lookup: CDR1 SQVTM, CDR2 ANQGSEA. The CDR3 reads CSAPGDGNEQFF. CDR3 DNA sequence: TGCAGCGCACCGGGGGATGGCAATGAGCAGTTCTTC.

The chain employs TRBV7-7 and TRBJ1-6, with TRBD1 matching over 7 bases. V was clipped by 6 bases and J by 7 bases; unmatched bases: 6. There are 14 residues in the CDR3. The germline V gene has CDR1 SSHAT and CDR2 FNYEAQ (reference sequence). The CDR3 protein is CASSPTGANSPLHF. As DNA, the CDR3 is TGTGCCAGCAGTCCAACAGGGGCCAATTCACCCCTCCACTTT.

V and J are TRBV6-5 and TRBJ1-4; D unclear. Germline CDR1 reads MNHEY; CDR2 reads SVGAGI. Trimming removed 0 bases at V and 4 bases at J, with 9 bases between. The CDR3 length is 15 residues. CDR3: CASSYSGENNEKLFF. The CDR3 coding sequence is TGTGCCAGCAGTTACTCAGGAGAGAATAATGAAAAACTGTTTTTT.

V and J are TRBV5-1 and TRBJ2-5; D is perhaps TRBD1 (5 bases). The germline V gene has CDR1 SGHRS and CDR2 YFSETQ. CDR3 length equals 14 residues. Trimming took off 1 base at V and 3 bases at J, with 10 bases between the two ends. The CDR3: CASSLQGTEETQYF. The CDR3 DNA is TGCGCCAGCAGCTTGCAGGGAACCGAAGAGACCCAGTACTTC.

This clone has more than one count but fewer than ten. The chain combines TRBV4-2 with TRBJ1-4; TRBD1 might be the D (5 bases). V shed 3 bases and J shed 6 bases, with 11 bases lying between them. This CDR3 comprises 14 residues. Looked up from germline, CDR1 is LGHNA and CDR2 is YNFKEQ. CDR3 DNA: TGTGCCAGCAGCCAGGGCAGGGAGGATGAAAAACTGTTTTTT. It codes for CASSQGREDEKLFF.

V gene TRBV7-2 combines with J gene TRBJ2-3; 9 bases agree with TRBD2. Germline V CDR1 and CDR2: SGHTA, FQGNSA. CDR3 length: 18 amino acids. Trimming cost V 1 base and J 0 bases; bases outside gene matches: 8. The CDR3 protein is CASSLVARLAGSTDTQYF. For the CDR3, the DNA is TGTGCCAGCAGCTTAGTGGCCCGGCTAGCGGGAAGCACAGATACGCAGTATTTT.

The CDR3, as DNA: TGTGCCAGCAGCGTAGGCGGGGGAAACTATGGCTACACCTTC. This sequence encodes CASSVGGGNYGYTF. This chain joins TRBV9 and TRBJ1-2, with D possibly TRBD1 on 5 matching bases. Trimming pared 0 bases from V and 2 bases from J, leaving 8 bases between. Germline V gene lookup returns CDR1 SGDLS and CDR2 YYNGEE. The CDR3 has 14 amino acids. Variable domain in full (rest from reference TRBV9 and TRBJ1-2): DSGVTQTPKHLITATGQRVTLRCSPRSGDLSVYWYQQSLDQGLQFLIQYYNGEERAKGNILERFSAQQFPDLHSELNLSSLELGDSALYFCASSVGGGNYGYTFGSGTRLTVV.

V usage is TRBV28 and J usage is TRBJ1-1; tentatively, D is TRBD1 (5 bases). Germline CDR1 is MDHEN and CDR2 is SYDVKM. V shed 7 bases and J shed 0 bases, with 12 bases lying between them. The CDR3 is 14 amino acids. In nucleotides, the CDR3 is TGTGCCAGCACCCCCCGGGGGGTGAACACTGAAGCTTTCTTT. It translates to CASTPRGVNTEAFF.

The DNA of the CDR3 is TGTGCCAGCAGCTTAACGGGCAGGGGGCGCGGGGAGCTGTTTTTT. Its protein product is CASSLTGRGRGELFF. This rearrangement joins TRBV7-8 to TRBJ2-2; TRBD1 agrees at 8 bases. The CDR3 is 15 amino acids. Per the germline V gene, CDR1 is SGHVS and CDR2 is FQNEAQ. The J segment lost 7 bases and the V segment lost 2 bases, leaving 6 bases of the junction unmatched.

This chain links TRBV4-3 with TRBJ1-4; tentative D call: TRBD1 (6 bases). The CDR3 length is 15 residues. Deletions cut 1 base from V and 4 bases from J, with 10 bases between. Per germline, CDR1 LGHNA and CDR2 YSLEER. The CDR3 DNA follows: TGCGCCAGCAGCCAAGTACAGGGATTTAATGAAAAACTGTTTTTT. Translating it yields CASSQVQGFNEKLFF.

This clone was found many times. The V gene is TRBV9, the J gene TRBJ1-4; 10 bases map to TRBD1. CDR3 length equals 16 residues. Per germline, CDR1 SGDLS and CDR2 YYNGEE. J was trimmed by 4 bases and V by 2 bases; bases with no gene match: 5. The CDR3 spells CASSVGQGPRNEKLFF. In DNA form, the CDR3 reads TGTGCCAGCAGCGTGGGACAGGGGCCGCGTAATGAAAAACTGTTTTTT.

The J gene is TRBJ2-3, the V gene TRBV9; D possibly corresponds to TRBD1 (7 bases). Deletions cut 4 bases from V and 5 bases from J, with 14 bases between. The germline V gene has CDR1 SGDLS and CDR2 YYNGEE. The CDR3 has 14 amino acids. The CDR3: CASSFQGGEDTQYF. CDR3 DNA sequence: TGTGCCAGCAGCTTCCAGGGGGGAGAAGATACGCAGTATTTT.